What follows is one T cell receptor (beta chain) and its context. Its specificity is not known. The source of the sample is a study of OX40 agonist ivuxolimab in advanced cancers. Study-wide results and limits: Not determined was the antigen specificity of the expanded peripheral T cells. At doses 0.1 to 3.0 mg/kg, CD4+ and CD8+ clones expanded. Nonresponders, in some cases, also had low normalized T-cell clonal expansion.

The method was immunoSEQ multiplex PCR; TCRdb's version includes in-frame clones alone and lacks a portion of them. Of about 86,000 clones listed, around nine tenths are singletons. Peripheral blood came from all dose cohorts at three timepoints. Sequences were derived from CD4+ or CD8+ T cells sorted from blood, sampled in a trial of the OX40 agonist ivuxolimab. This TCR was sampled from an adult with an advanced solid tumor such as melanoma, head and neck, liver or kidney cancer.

For the CDR3, the DNA is TGTGCCACTACCCTAGGAGGGTACACCGGGGAGCTGTTTTTT. Translation: CATTLGGYTGELFF. The rearrangement joins TRBV2 to TRBJ2-2, with D possibly matching TRBD2 (6 bases). CDR3 length: 14 residues. Germline V gene lookup returns CDR1 SNHLY and CDR2 FYNNEI. V gave up 10 bases and J gave up 3 bases, with 15 bases separating them. The full variable domain, rest sourced from reference TRBV2 and TRBJ2-2, is EPEVTQTPSHQVTQMGQEVILRCVPISNHLYFYWYRQILGQKVEFLVSFYNNEISEKSEIFDDQFSVERPDGSNFTLKIRSTKLEDSAMYFCATTLGGYTGELFFGEGSRLTVL.